The 32 T cell receptor beta chains below were found in one sample sequenced in a study of beta chain features in type 1 diabetes. Findings of the study overall: TCRB CDR3s were moderately but significantly shorter in Type 1 diabetes patients in all four CD4+ subsets.

What these receptors recognize is not known. The authors reverse transcribed all of the isolated RNA, so sequencing captured expressed TCRB transcripts. Generated by immunoSEQ multiplex PCR, the TCRdb table keeps only in-frame clones and is missing some. The sample records more than 550,000 clones, 11% to 15% being singletons. Sequences were obtained from naive CD4+ T cells from blood. The origin of the receptors is a man younger than 35 with type 1 diabetes.

This clone was counted between two and nine times. The chain is built from TRBV15 and TRBJ1-3; D uncertain. Germline values: CDR1 LNHNV, CDR2 YYDKDF (reference sequence). Deletions cut 0 bases from V and 9 bases from J, with 18 bases between. This CDR3 is 16 amino acids long. The CDR3 DNA reads as TGTGCCACCAGCAGAGATGCCAGCCCTAAGGGAGGCACCATATATTTT. Its translation is CATSRDASPKGGTIYF.

This clone was counted between two and nine times. This chain uses TRBV29-1 with TRBJ2-1; no clear D. Germline CDR1 is SQVTM and CDR2 is ANQGSEA. The V end was cut by 4 bases, the J end by 0 bases, with 4 bases between. The CDR3 spans 12 residues. For the CDR3, the DNA is TGCAGCGTTGGGGGCTCCTACAATGAGCAGTTCTTC. Translation: CSVGGSYNEQFF.

This clone appeared a single time. CDR3 DNA sequence: TGTGCCAGCAGGCAGGAGCTGGGACCGGGAAATGAGCAGTTCTTC. This sequence encodes CASRQELGPGNEQFF. The chain carries TRBV2 and TRBJ2-1; D is tentatively TRBD1 or TRBD2 (5 bases each). The CDR3 totals 15 residues. CDR1 and CDR2 (germline): SNHLY, FYNNEI. The V and J ends lost 6 bases and 7 bases respectively, with 19 bases between them. Together with reference TRBV2 and TRBJ2-1, the CDR3 gives the full variable domain: EPEVTQTPSHQVTQMGQEVILRCVPISNHLYFYWYRQILGQKVEFLVSFYNNEISEKSEIFDDQFSVERPDGSNFTLKIRSTKLEDSAMYFCASRQELGPGNEQFFGPGTRLTVL.

The rearrangement uses TRBV4-1 and TRBJ2-2, with unresolved D. The CDR3 consists of 13 residues. Looked up from germline, CDR1 is MGHRA and CDR2 is YSYEKL. V shed 6 bases and J shed 4 bases, with 9 bases lying between them. This CDR3 reads CASSPLSTGELFF. CDR3 DNA sequence: TGCGCCAGCAGTCCACTTAGCACCGGGGAGCTGTTTTTT.

The chain joins TRBV5-1 to TRBJ2-2; a weak D match, TRBD2 (6 bases). CDR1 SGHRS and CDR2 YFSETQ come from the germline V gene. This CDR3 is 17 amino acids long. Trimming removed 4 bases at V and 6 bases at J, with 22 bases between. The CDR3 coding sequence is TGCGCCAGCAGCGTAGTAAGTTCGGGGGTCGTCGCCGGGGAGCTGTTTTTT. The encoded protein is CASSVVSSGVVAGELFF.

The J gene is TRBJ1-2, the V gene TRBV6-5; 12 positions match TRBD1. This CDR3 spans 15 amino acids. J lost 4 bases, V lost 2 bases, and 2 bases had no gene match. Germline V gene sequence: CDR1 MNHEY, CDR2 SVGAGI. In DNA form, the CDR3 reads TGTGCCAGCAGTTACCGGGACAGGGGGCCCTATGGCTACACCTTC. Translation gives CASSYRDRGPYGYTF.

This clone was seen a few times. The J gene is TRBJ2-1, the V gene TRBV14; no definite D call. The V end was cut by 5 bases, the J end by 4 bases, with 9 bases between. The V gene's germline CDR1 is SGHDN and CDR2 FVKESK. This CDR3 has 13 residues. The CDR3 reads CASSLRWYNEQFF. The CDR3 nucleotides read TGTGCCAGCAGCTTAAGGTGGTACAATGAGCAGTTCTTC.

This clone was detected only a few times. For the CDR3, the DNA is TGCGCCAGCAGCGTAGGGGGGCCAGAGACCCAGTACTTC. Protein: CASSVGGPETQYF. The chain carries TRBV5-1 and TRBJ2-5, with D perhaps assigned TRBD1 or TRBD2 (6 bases each). The CDR3 has 13 residues. Between the trimmed V and J ends, which lost 4 bases and 4 bases, there was a span of 11 bases. Germline V lookup: CDR1 SGHRS, CDR2 YFSETQ.

The table lists this clone with a few counts. The rearrangement joins TRBV5-1 to TRBJ2-3; 7 nucleotides align to TRBD1. The J segment lost 5 bases and the V segment lost 2 bases, leaving 5 bases of the junction unmatched. This CDR3 has 14 residues. Germline V gives CDR1 SGHRS, CDR2 YFSETQ. The CDR3 is CASSLLGGQDTQYF. CDR3 sequence (DNA): TGCGCCAGCAGCTTACTAGGGGGCCAAGATACGCAGTATTTT.

This clone was counted a few times. The V and J genes are TRBV28 and TRBJ2-7; D assignment may be TRBD1 or TRBD2 (5 bases each). The CDR3 loop spans 12 amino acids. Per germline, CDR1 MDHEN and CDR2 SYDVKM. The germline V and J ends were trimmed by 3 bases and 5 bases, with 8 bases remaining between them. CDR3 DNA sequence: TGTGCCAGCAGTTTTGGGGGAGACGAGCAGTACTTC. Translating it yields CASSFGGDEQYF.

The sample holds a few counts of this clone. The chain employs TRBV9 and TRBJ1-4; D not resolved. The V gene lost 4 bases and the J gene lost 8 bases, with 15 bases spanning the gap. The CDR3 is 14 amino acids. The V gene's germline CDR1 is SGDLS and CDR2 YYNGEE. The CDR3 reads CASSLRDVNEKLFF. The DNA of the CDR3 is TGTGCCAGCAGCTTGCGGGATGTTAACGAAAAACTGTTTTTT.

The chain uses TRBV9 and TRBJ1-6, with D possibly TRBD1 on 6 matching bases. The CDR3 is 16 residues long. CDR1 and CDR2 (germline): SGDLS, YYNGEE. V was clipped by 4 bases and J by 6 bases, with 17 bases between them. For the CDR3, the DNA is TGTGCCAGCAGCAGGATGGGGGCGGGGACTAATTCACCCCTCCACTTT. It specifies CASSRMGAGTNSPLHF.

In this sample, this clone turned up a few times. J is TRBJ1-2 and V is TRBV7-9; D not certain. V lost 4 bases and J lost 6, with 21 bases in between. This CDR3 comprises 16 residues. CDR1 and CDR2 (germline): SEHNR, FQNEAQ (reference sequence). CDR3 DNA: TGTGCCAGCAGCTCATTCGCCGGCCCACCTAGGAATGGCTACACCTTC. Protein: CASSSFAGPPRNGYTF.

The table lists this clone with a few counts. The chain has TRBV9 and TRBJ2-1; TRBD2 aligns across 8 bases. CDR1 SGDLS and CDR2 YYNGEE come from the germline V gene. The trim removed 1 base at V and 4 bases at J, leaving 4 bases unmatched. The CDR3 is 15 residues long. The DNA for the CDR3 is TGTGCCAGCAGCGTACAGAGCGGGAGTTACAATGAGCAGTTCTTC. The encoded protein is CASSVQSGSYNEQFF.

This clone was seen a handful of times. J is TRBJ2-7 and V is TRBV4-1; TRBD1 matches at 9 bases. V dropped 2 bases and J dropped 3; count of bases not matched to a gene: 2. The CDR3 contains 14 residues. Germline assignment: CDR1 MGHRA and CDR2 YSYEKL. CDR3 nucleotides: TGCGCCAGCAGCCAAACGGACAGGGGCTACGAGCAGTACTTC. It encodes CASSQTDRGYEQYF.

In this sample, this clone turned up many times. This sample includes further DNA sequences coding for the same CDR3. The V gene is TRBV7-9, the J gene TRBJ2-5; D gene uncertain. Trimming left V 4 bases short and J 1 base short, with 1 base between. CDR1 is SEHNR and CDR2 is FQNEAQ in the germline V gene (reference sequence). The CDR3 extends over 11 amino acids. CDR3 nucleotide sequence: TGTGCCAGCAGCTCCCAAGAGACCCAGTACTTC. It codes for CASSSQETQYF.

The chain has TRBV29-1 and TRBJ1-3, with 8 bases aligning to TRBD1. Germline V gene data show CDR1 as SQVTM and CDR2 as ANQGSEA. J lost 0 bases, V lost 2 bases, and 3 bases had no gene match. This CDR3 has 15 residues. The CDR3 nucleotides are TGCAGCGTTGAAAGGGACAGGAGCTCTGGAAACACCATATATTTT. It is translated as CSVERDRSSGNTIYF.

This clone was detected a few times. The genes are TRBV23-1 and TRBJ1-1; no firm D call. TRBV23-1 falls under the ORF class, with uncertain function. V was pared by 3 bases and J by 3 bases, with 20 bases between. CDR3 size: 17 residues. The CDR3 region has the DNA TGCGCCAGCAGTCAGTACCCTAGGTCCCTAAGCCACACTGAAGCTTTCTTT. This codes for CASSQYPRSLSHTEAFF.

Written as DNA, the CDR3 is TGTGCCAGCCGGAAAGGGGCAGCGGGGGAAGGCTACACCTTC. This translates into CASRKGAAGEGYTF. This chain connects TRBV25-1 to TRBJ1-2; TRBD1 might be the D (5 bases). The V gene lost 8 bases and the J gene lost 8 bases, with 21 bases spanning the gap. Germline V lookup: CDR1 MGHDK, CDR2 SYGVNS. The CDR3 is 14 residues long.

The chain uses TRBV6-5 and TRBJ1-1; perhaps TRBD1 as D (6 bases). Trimming took off 0 bases at V and 4 bases at J, with 12 bases between the two ends. This CDR3 has 15 residues. Germline assignment: CDR1 MNHEY and CDR2 SVGAGI. The CDR3 nucleotides are TGTGCCAGCAGTTACTCGGGGGGCGCGGGCACTGAAGCTTTCTTT. It codes for CASSYSGGAGTEAFF.

This clone was seen more than once but under ten times. CDR3 DNA sequence: TGTGCCACCAGCAGAGACTGGGGGGATAACTATGGCTACACCTTC. This codes for CATSRDWGDNYGYTF. J is TRBJ1-2 and V is TRBV15, with D possibly being TRBD1 (5 bases). V gave up 0 bases and J gave up 1 base, with 9 bases separating them. Germline V gene data show CDR1 as LNHNV and CDR2 as YYDKDF (reference sequence). The CDR3 is made up of 15 amino acids.

This clone was counted a few times. J is TRBJ2-1 and V is TRBV11-2; D gene ambiguous. V lost 4 bases and J 5 bases, leaving 18 bases between the germline ends. The CDR3 extends over 16 amino acids. Germline V gene data show CDR1 as SGHAT and CDR2 as FQNNGV. In DNA, the CDR3 is TGTGCCAGCAGCTCCTTGGGGTATCTAACTAACAATGAGCAGTTCTTC. It is translated as CASSSLGYLTNNEQFF.

This clone has more than one count but fewer than ten. This chain joins TRBV20-1 and TRBJ1-2; D remains unclear. Germline CDR1 is DFQATT and CDR2 is SNEGSKA (reference sequence). Trimming cost V 8 bases and J 2 bases, with 9 bases left between them. The CDR3 consists of 11 residues. The CDR3 protein is CSSDMNYGYTF. The CDR3, as DNA: TGCAGTTCCGACATGAACTATGGCTACACCTTC.

The chain combines TRBV7-2 with TRBJ2-7, with 11 bases identical to TRBD2. J was trimmed by 1 base and V by 5 bases; bases with no gene match: 13. CDR1 is SGHTA and CDR2 is FQGNSA in the germline V gene. The CDR3 runs 18 residues. CDR3 coding DNA: TGTGCCAGCAGCCTCACCGGGACTAGCGGAGGGGAATCCTACGAGCAGTACTTC. This translates into CASSLTGTSGGESYEQYF.

A remark on this clone: The same CDR3 arises from other DNA sequences in this sample as well. CDR3 amino acids: CAWSVDSNQPQHF. CDR3 in DNA: TGTGCCTGGAGTGTAGACAGCAATCAGCCCCAGCATTTT. The chain joins TRBV30 to TRBJ1-5; D ambiguous. Germline loops: CDR1 GTSNPN, CDR2 SVGIG (reference sequence). V was clipped by 0 bases and J by 1 base, with 4 bases between them. The CDR3 covers 13 residues.

The chain is built from TRBV7-2 and TRBJ1-2; TRBD1 matches 7 bases. The germline CDR1 and CDR2 sequences are SGHTA and FQGNSA. With 2 bases clipped from V and 2 bases from J, the junction kept 5 bases outside the gene matches. CDR3 length equals 15 residues. Here the CDR3 DNA reads TGTGCCAGCAGCTTAACCGGGACAGTAAACTATGGCTACACCTTC. Protein: CASSLTGTVNYGYTF.

The J gene is TRBJ2-3, the V gene TRBV11-2; D not certain. Germline CDR1 and CDR2: SGHAT and FQNNGV. CDR3 length equals 14 residues. Trimming removed 5 bases at V and 2 bases at J, with 11 bases between. The CDR3 spells CASSPWAPTDTQYF. CDR3 sequence (DNA): TGTGCCAGCAGCCCATGGGCTCCCACAGATACGCAGTATTTT.

CDR3 nucleotide sequence: TGTGCCTGGAAGGGACTAGCGGTTACCGGGGAGCTGTTTTTT. Amino acids: CAWKGLAVTGELFF. The chain has TRBV30 and TRBJ2-2, with TRBD2 matching over 11 bases. V shed 4 bases, J shed 5 bases, and the junction held 3 bases outside the gene matches. The CDR3 is made up of 14 amino acids. Germline V lookup: CDR1 GTSNPN, CDR2 SVGIG (reference sequence).

This clone was detected only a few times. This chain joins TRBV7-2 and TRBJ2-7; TRBD1 matches at 7 bases. This CDR3 has 16 residues. Germline V gene lookup returns CDR1 SGHTA and CDR2 FQGNSA. Germline trimming cut 0 bases from V and 5 bases from J; bases unmatched to any gene: 10. CDR3: CASSLASTGRYHEQYF. CDR3 nucleotide sequence: TGTGCCAGCAGCTTAGCTTCGACAGGGAGATACCACGAGCAGTACTTC.

This clone was seen more than once but under ten times. This sequence joins TRBV4-3 and TRBJ2-6; D call uncertain. The CDR3 covers 18 residues. The germline CDR1 and CDR2 sequences are LGHNA and YSLEER. Trimming left V 3 bases short and J 0 bases short, with 15 bases between. CDR3 residues: CASSQLGPQTSGANVLTF. The CDR3 DNA follows: TGCGCCAGCAGCCAGCTAGGCCCCCAAACCTCTGGGGCCAACGTCCTGACTTTC.

The sample holds a few counts of this clone. The chain uses TRBV27 and TRBJ1-2; no firm D call. This CDR3 comprises 14 residues. In germline, CDR1 is MNHEY, CDR2 SMNVEV (reference sequence). V lost 0 bases and J 4 bases, leaving 9 bases between the germline ends. The CDR3 loop is CASSLSPTFYGYTF. The CDR3 region has the DNA TGTGCCAGCAGTTTATCCCCCACCTTCTATGGCTACACCTTC.

The rearrangement joins TRBV2 to TRBJ2-1, with unresolved D. Germline V gene lookup returns CDR1 SNHLY and CDR2 FYNNEI. This CDR3 spans 15 amino acids. Between the trimmed V and J ends, which lost 8 bases and 6 bases, there was a span of 20 bases. The CDR3 DNA sequence: TGTGCCAGCGGCTCGGACGGTCAAAACTTCAATGAGCAGTTCTTC. Protein product: CASGSDGQNFNEQFF.